The 25 T cell receptor beta chains below come from one sample, sequenced in a study of cytomegalovirus exposure and HLA in healthy donors. PCR used 60 Vbeta primers and 13 Jbeta primers. Method: immunoSEQ multiplex PCR; TCRdb's copy keeps in-frame clones and lacks some. In all, the sample yields about 120,000 clones. Sequenced sample: PBMCs. Receptor source: a man aged 18 to 30 in good health and CMV-seronegative.

The chain uses TRBV5-7 and TRBJ1-3; D uncertain. TRBV5-7 is filed as an ORF, its function uncertain. Deletions cut 2 bases from V and 5 bases from J, with 23 bases between. The CDR3 is 18 amino acids. The CDR3 reads CASSLPGSLRRGRNTIYF. In DNA, the CDR3 is TGTGCCAGCAGCTTACCCGGGTCCCTTCGCCGAGGGCGAAACACCATATATTTT.

V usage is TRBV29-1 and J usage is TRBJ2-7; unclear D gene. Germline V lookup: CDR1 SQVTM, CDR2 ANQGSEA. This CDR3 contains 12 residues. V lost 4 bases, J lost 6 bases, and 13 bases lay in between. CDR3 coding DNA: TGCAGCGTTGGAAGCGCCGTCGGCGAGCAGTACTTC. This translates into CSVGSAVGEQYF.

The chain is built from TRBV7-3 and TRBJ1-2; 7 bases are a match to TRBD1. Trimming at V came to 5 bases and at J to 3 bases, leaving 3 bases not matched to a gene. This CDR3 spans 13 amino acids. Looked up from germline, CDR1 is SGHTA and CDR2 is FQGTGA. The CDR3 nucleotides are TGTGCCAGCAGCCTAGACAGGGACTATGGCTACACCTTC. It yields the protein CASSLDRDYGYTF.

This chain links TRBV7-2 with TRBJ2-7; D ambiguous. V lost 0 bases to trimming and J lost 3 bases, with 15 bases between them. Per germline, CDR1 SGHTA and CDR2 FQGNSA. The CDR3 loop spans 16 amino acids. The CDR3 loop is CASSLATAWSRYEQYF. The CDR3 DNA is TGTGCCAGCAGCTTAGCCACAGCATGGTCCCGCTACGAGCAGTACTTC.

The chain links TRBV4-1 to TRBJ2-7; 10 positions match TRBD2. From germline, CDR1 is MGHRA and CDR2 YSYEKL. V was clipped by 4 bases and J by 5 bases; unmatched bases: 14. The CDR3 totals 17 residues. In nucleotides, the CDR3 is TGCGCCAGCAGCCGCTTAATTCCGGGACTAGCGATCCACGAGCAGTACTTC. This translates into CASSRLIPGLAIHEQYF.

V usage is TRBV27 and J usage is TRBJ2-3; maybe TRBD1 (5 bases). The V gene lost 9 bases and the J gene lost 1 base, with 17 bases spanning the gap. The CDR3 extends over 15 amino acids. Germline-derived CDR1 and CDR2 are MNHEY and SMNVEV (reference sequence). The CDR3 region has the DNA TGTGCCAGTAGTCTAGGGGCTCTGGGCACAGATACGCAGTATTTT. This sequence encodes CASSLGALGTDTQYF.

The chain has TRBV6-5 and TRBJ2-5; tentatively, D is TRBD2 (5 bases). The CDR3 length is 12 residues. The germline CDR1 and CDR2 sequences are MNHEY and SVGAGI. Trimming left V 5 bases short and J 4 bases short, with 8 bases between. The CDR3 loop reads CASSPEGETQYF. The CDR3 DNA follows: TGTGCCAGCAGTCCCGAGGGAGAGACCCAGTACTTC.

The rearrangement links TRBV6-1 to TRBJ1-6; TRBD1 matches at 7 bases. Looked up from germline, CDR1 is MNHNS and CDR2 is SASEGT. CDR3 length: 15 amino acids. The ends lost 10 bases at V and 2 bases at J; junction bases unmatched: 8. The CDR3 is CATKLDRAYNSPLHF. CDR3 sequence (DNA): TGTGCCACCAAACTCGACAGGGCCTATAATTCACCCCTCCACTTT.

The chain combines TRBV9 with TRBJ2-5; TRBD2 aligns across 7 bases. The ends lost 3 bases at V and 11 bases at J; junction bases unmatched: 16. Germline values: CDR1 SGDLS, CDR2 YYNGEE. This CDR3 is 15 amino acids long. The CDR3 nucleotides are TGTGCCAGCAGCGGGGCTAGCGGTAGCTTTGAAGAGCAGTACTTC. Amino acids: CASSGASGSFEEQYF.

The DNA for the CDR3 is TGTGCCAGTAGTACAGGGGGCAATGAGCAGTTCTTC. Its protein is CASSTGGNEQFF. This chain connects TRBV19 to TRBJ2-1; 7 bases align to TRBD1. Germline CDR1 LNHDA, CDR2 SQIVND (reference sequence). V shed 4 bases and J 6 bases; nucleotides not matched to a gene: 0. This CDR3 is built from 12 residues.

This chain uses TRBV6-7 with TRBJ2-1; D is unresolved. TRBV6-7 is sorted into the ORF group, with uncertain function. The CDR3 is 16 residues long. V lost 6 bases to trimming and J lost 0 bases, with 15 bases between them. The CDR3 protein is CASSRHTARSYNEQFF. For the CDR3, the DNA is TGTGCCAGCAGCCGCCACACAGCCCGCTCCTACAATGAGCAGTTCTTC.

The chain joins TRBV5-1 to TRBJ2-6; perhaps TRBD2 as D (5 bases). The CDR3 sequence is 16 residues long. The V gene lost 6 bases and the J gene lost 0 bases, with 13 bases spanning the gap. Per germline, CDR1 SGHRS and CDR2 YFSETQ. For the CDR3, the DNA is TGCGCCAGCATGAGGGAACTTCGCTCTGGGGCCAACGTCCTGACTTTC. Its translation is CASMRELRSGANVLTF.

V gene TRBV9 combines with J gene TRBJ1-3; maybe TRBD1 (5 bases). The CDR3 runs to 16 residues. CDR1 is SGDLS and CDR2 is YYNGEE in the germline V gene. The V and J ends lost 0 bases and 4 bases respectively, with 14 bases between them. The CDR3 loop is CASSVGAQGSGNTIYF. CDR3 DNA: TGTGCCAGCAGCGTAGGGGCGCAGGGTTCCGGAAACACCATATATTTT.

V and J are TRBV4-1 and TRBJ2-7; 8 bases fit TRBD1. The CDR3 length is 15 residues. The germline V gene has CDR1 MGHRA and CDR2 YSYEKL. V lost 1 base and J lost 5; bases outside the gene matches: 7. The CDR3 spells CASSQGAGGLDEQYF. Here the CDR3 DNA reads TGCGCCAGCAGCCAAGGGGCAGGGGGCCTTGACGAGCAGTACTTC.

DNA of the CDR3: TGTGCCTGGAGTTGGGACAGGGGCACCGGGGAGCTGTTTTTT. This translates into CAWSWDRGTGELFF. The chain has TRBV30 and TRBJ2-2; 10 bases line up with TRBD1. This CDR3 has 14 residues. Germline CDR1 GTSNPN, CDR2 SVGIG (reference sequence). V shed 2 bases and J 4 bases; nucleotides not matched to a gene: 1.

This sequence joins TRBV14 and TRBJ2-7; D possibly corresponds to TRBD1 (6 bases). CDR1 is SGHDN and CDR2 is FVKESK in the germline V gene. V shed 5 bases and J shed 2 bases, with 13 bases lying between them. The CDR3 consists of 14 residues. The CDR3 here is CASSIDRFAYEQYF. The DNA for the CDR3 is TGTGCCAGCAGCATCGACAGGTTTGCCTACGAGCAGTACTTC.

The gene calls are TRBV6-1 and TRBJ2-2, with 8 bases fitting TRBD1. The CDR3 is 16 residues long. The trim removed 3 bases at V and 5 bases at J, leaving 8 bases unmatched. Per the germline V gene, CDR1 is MNHNS and CDR2 is SASEGT. The CDR3 nucleotides read TGTGCCAGCAGTGACACAGGACAGGGTGGGACCGGGGAGCTGTTTTTT. It is translated as CASSDTGQGGTGELFF.

The V gene is TRBV7-2, the J gene TRBJ1-5; TRBD1 agrees at 7 bases. The CDR3 sequence is 15 residues long. The V segment lost 5 bases and the J segment 7 bases; nucleotides outside the gene matches: 11. Germline V lookup: CDR1 SGHTA, CDR2 FQGNSA. CDR3 protein: CASSPQGRLGQPQHF. Here the CDR3 DNA reads TGTGCCAGCAGCCCACAGGGGAGGTTGGGACAGCCCCAGCATTTT. The variable domain in full, with the rest retrieved from reference TRBV7-2 and TRBJ1-5, is GAGVSQSPSNKVTEKGKDVELRCDPISGHTALYWYRQSLGQGLEFLIYFQGNSAPDKSGLPSDRFSAERTGGSVSTLTIQRTQQEDSAVYLCASSPQGRLGQPQHFGDGTRLSIL.

The chain joins TRBV19 to TRBJ2-6, with D possibly matching TRBD1 (6 bases). Germline loops: CDR1 LNHDA, CDR2 SQIVND (reference sequence). The CDR3 loop spans 14 amino acids. V was trimmed by 6 bases and J by 4 bases, leaving 10 bases between them. The CDR3 sequence: CASSRGSGANVLTF. CDR3 coding DNA: TGTGCCAGTAGCAGGGGTTCCGGGGCCAACGTCCTGACTTTC.

CDR3 region: CASSYSDSLTDTQYF. The CDR3 bases are TGTGCCAGCAGTTACTCGGACAGCCTCACAGATACGCAGTATTTT. The rearrangement uses TRBV6-5 and TRBJ2-3; TRBD1 is a possible D gene (6 bases). Between the trimmed V and J ends, which lost 0 bases and 2 bases, there was a span of 9 bases. The CDR3 is made up of 15 amino acids. CDR1 and CDR2 (germline): MNHEY, SVGAGI.

The genes are TRBV30 and TRBJ1-1; no firm D call. V lost 1 base, J lost 2 bases, and 8 bases lay in between. Germline assignment: CDR1 GTSNPN and CDR2 SVGIG (reference sequence). This CDR3 is 13 amino acids long. This CDR3 reads CAWSGRRNTEAFF. DNA of the CDR3: TGTGCCTGGAGTGGTCGGAGAAACACTGAAGCTTTCTTT.

The CDR3 loop is CASTATAGNTIYF. The DNA for the CDR3 is TGTGCCAGCACCGCGACAGCAGGAAACACCATATATTTT. The chain couples TRBV7-9 to TRBJ1-3, with D possibly being TRBD1 (5 bases). V dropped 7 bases and J dropped 4 bases, with 11 bases sitting between them. The CDR3 has 13 residues. Germline V gene sequence: CDR1 SEHNR, CDR2 FQNEAQ (reference sequence).

The chain is built from TRBV5-1 and TRBJ2-3; TRBD2 aligns across 8 bases. There are 15 residues in the CDR3. V lost 0 bases to trimming and J lost 1 base; unmatched junction nucleotides: 1. Germline CDR1 reads SGHRS; CDR2 reads YFSETQ. CDR3 region: CASSLGRGGTDTQYF. DNA for the CDR3: TGCGCCAGCAGCTTGGGGCGGGGGGGCACAGATACGCAGTATTTT.

The rearrangement links TRBV15 to TRBJ2-5, with 13 bases aligning to TRBD2. The J call may be wrong; the DNA end is better matched by TRBJ2-7. Germline V gene lookup returns CDR1 LNHNV and CDR2 YYDKDF (reference sequence). The CDR3 has 17 residues. CDR3 protein: CATSTGGTSGKSYEQYF. In DNA form, the CDR3 reads TGTGCCACCAGCACGGGTGGGACTAGCGGGAAGTCCTACGAGCAGTACTTC.

This chain joins TRBV11-2 and TRBJ2-5, with no clear D. Trimming took off 6 bases at V and 2 bases at J, with 7 bases between the two ends. The germline CDR1 and CDR2 sequences are SGHAT and FQNNGV. This CDR3 is 12 amino acids long. The CDR3, as DNA: TGTGCCAGCAGGTCTATACAAGAGACCCAGTACTTC. Protein product: CASRSIQETQYF.